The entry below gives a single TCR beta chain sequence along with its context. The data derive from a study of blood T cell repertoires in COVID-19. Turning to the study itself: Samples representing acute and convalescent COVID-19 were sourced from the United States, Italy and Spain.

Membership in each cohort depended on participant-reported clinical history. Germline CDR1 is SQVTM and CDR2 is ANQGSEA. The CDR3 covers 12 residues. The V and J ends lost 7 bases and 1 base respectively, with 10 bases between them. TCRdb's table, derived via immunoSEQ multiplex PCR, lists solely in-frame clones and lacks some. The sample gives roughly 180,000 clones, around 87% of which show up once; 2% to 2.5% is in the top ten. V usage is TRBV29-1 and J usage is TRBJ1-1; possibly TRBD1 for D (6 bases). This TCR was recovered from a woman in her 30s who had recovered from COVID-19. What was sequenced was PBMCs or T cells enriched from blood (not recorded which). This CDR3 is CSAGQPNTEAFF. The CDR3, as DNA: TGCAGCGCGGGACAACCGAACACTGAAGCTTTCTTT.